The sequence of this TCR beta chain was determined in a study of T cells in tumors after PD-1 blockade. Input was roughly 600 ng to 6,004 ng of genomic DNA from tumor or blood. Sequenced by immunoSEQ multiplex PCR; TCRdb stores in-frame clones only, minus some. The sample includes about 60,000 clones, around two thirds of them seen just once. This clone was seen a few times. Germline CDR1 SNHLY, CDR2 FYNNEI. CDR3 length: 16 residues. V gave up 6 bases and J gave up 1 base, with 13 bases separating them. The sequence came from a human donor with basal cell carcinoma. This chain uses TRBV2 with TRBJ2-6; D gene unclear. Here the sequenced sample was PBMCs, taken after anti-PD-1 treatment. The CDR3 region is CASSQRDGSGANVLTF. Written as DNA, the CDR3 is TGTGCCAGCAGCCAGAGAGACGGATCTGGGGCCAACGTCCTGACTTTC.